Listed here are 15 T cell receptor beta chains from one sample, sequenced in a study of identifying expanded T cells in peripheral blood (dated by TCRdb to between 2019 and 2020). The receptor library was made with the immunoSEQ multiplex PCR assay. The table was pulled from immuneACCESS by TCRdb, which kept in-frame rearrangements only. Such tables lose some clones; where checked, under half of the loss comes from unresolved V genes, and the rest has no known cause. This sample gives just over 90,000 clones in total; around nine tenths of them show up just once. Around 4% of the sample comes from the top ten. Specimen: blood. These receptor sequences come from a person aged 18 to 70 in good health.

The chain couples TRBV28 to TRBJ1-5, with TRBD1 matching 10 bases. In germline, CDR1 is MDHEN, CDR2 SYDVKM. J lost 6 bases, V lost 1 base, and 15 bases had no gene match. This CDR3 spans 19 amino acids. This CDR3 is CASSLYSVGTGVLGQPQHF. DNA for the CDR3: TGTGCCAGCAGTTTATATAGCGTGGGGACAGGGGTTTTAGGTCAGCCCCAGCATTTT. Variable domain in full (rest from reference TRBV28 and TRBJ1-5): DVKVTQSSRYLVKRTGEKVFLECVQDMDHENMFWYRQDPGLGLRLIYFSYDVKMKEKGDIPEGYSVSREKKERFSLILESASTNQTSMYLCASSLYSVGTGVLGQPQHFGDGTRLSIL.

The CDR3 here is CASSGDNEKLFF. In nucleotides, the CDR3 is TGTGCCAGCAGTGGGGATAATGAAAAACTGTTTTTT. J is TRBJ1-4 and V is TRBV2; D is uncertain. Trimming cost V 4 bases and J 4 bases, with 4 bases left between them. Germline V gene data show CDR1 as SNHLY and CDR2 as FYNNEI. The CDR3 totals 12 residues.

CDR3 sequence: CASTVRVADSPLHF. CDR3 in DNA: TGTGCCAGCACCGTCAGGGTTGCGGATTCACCCCTCCACTTT. The V call is TRBV6-5, the J call TRBJ1-6; the D gene is possibly TRBD1 (5 bases). Trimming shortened V by 7 bases and J by 8 bases, and 15 bases separated the two germline ends. The length of the CDR3 is 14 residues. The germline V gene has CDR1 MNHEY and CDR2 SVGAGI.

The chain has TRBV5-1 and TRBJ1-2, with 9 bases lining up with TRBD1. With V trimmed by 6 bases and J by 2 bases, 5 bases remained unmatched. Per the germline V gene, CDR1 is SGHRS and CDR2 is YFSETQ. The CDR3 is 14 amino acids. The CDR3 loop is CASNGQGLNYGYTF. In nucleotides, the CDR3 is TGCGCCAGCAACGGACAGGGGCTCAACTATGGCTACACCTTC.

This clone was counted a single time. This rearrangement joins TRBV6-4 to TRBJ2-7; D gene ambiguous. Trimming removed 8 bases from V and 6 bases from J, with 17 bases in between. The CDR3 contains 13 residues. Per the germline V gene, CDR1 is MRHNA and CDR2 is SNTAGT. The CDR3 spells CASLPTTPAEQYF. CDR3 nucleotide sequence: TGTGCCAGCCTACCCACGACTCCAGCCGAGCAGTACTTC.

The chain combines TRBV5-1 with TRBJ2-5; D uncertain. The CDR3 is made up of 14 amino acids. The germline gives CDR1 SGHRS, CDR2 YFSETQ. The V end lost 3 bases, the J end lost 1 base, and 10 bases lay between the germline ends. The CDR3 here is CASSSSSIQETQYF. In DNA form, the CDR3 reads TGCGCCAGCAGCTCGTCCTCAATCCAAGAGACCCAGTACTTC.

CDR3 loop: CASSSGTRVGEQYF. CDR3 DNA: TGTGCCAGCAGCTCCGGGACACGGGTCGGCGAGCAGTACTTC. The chain couples TRBV7-3 to TRBJ2-7; a weak D match, TRBD1 (6 bases). CDR1 and CDR2 from the germline V gene are SGHTA and FQGTGA. Trimming removed 4 bases at V and 6 bases at J, with 16 bases between. The CDR3 is 14 residues long.

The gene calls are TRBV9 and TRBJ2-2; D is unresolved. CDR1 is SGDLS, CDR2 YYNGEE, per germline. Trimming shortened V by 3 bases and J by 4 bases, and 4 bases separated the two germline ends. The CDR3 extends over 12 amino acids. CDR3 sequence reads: CASSGSTGELFF. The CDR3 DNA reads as TGTGCCAGCAGCGGAAGCACCGGGGAGCTGTTTTTT.

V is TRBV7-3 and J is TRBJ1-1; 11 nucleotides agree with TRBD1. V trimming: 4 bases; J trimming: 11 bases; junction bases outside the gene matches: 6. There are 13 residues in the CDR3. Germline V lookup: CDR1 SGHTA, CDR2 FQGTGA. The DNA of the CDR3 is TGTGCCAGCAGCTCCGGACAGGGGGCGGGGGCTTTCTTT. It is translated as CASSSGQGAGAFF. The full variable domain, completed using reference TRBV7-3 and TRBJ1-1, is GAGVSQTPSNKVTEKGKYVELRCDPISGHTALYWYRQSLGQGPEFLIYFQGTGAADDSGLPNDRFFAVRPEGSVSTLKIQRTERGDSAVYLCASSSGQGAGAFFGQGTRLTVV.

The CDR3 loop is CASSLTGKTNTGELFF. The CDR3 DNA reads TGCGCCAGCAGCTTGACAGGCAAAACGAACACCGGGGAGCTGTTTTTT. V and J are TRBV5-1 and TRBJ2-2, with a tentative D call TRBD1 (5 bases). Trimming left V 1 base short and J 0 bases short, with 10 bases between. The germline CDR1 and CDR2 sequences are SGHRS and YFSETQ. The CDR3 is made up of 16 amino acids.

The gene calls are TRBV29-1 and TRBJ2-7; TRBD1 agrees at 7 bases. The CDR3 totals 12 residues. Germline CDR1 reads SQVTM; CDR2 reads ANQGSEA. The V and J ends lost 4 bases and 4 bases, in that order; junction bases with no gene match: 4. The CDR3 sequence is CSVGRGPYEQYF. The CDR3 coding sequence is TGCAGCGTTGGAAGGGGGCCGTACGAGCAGTACTTC.

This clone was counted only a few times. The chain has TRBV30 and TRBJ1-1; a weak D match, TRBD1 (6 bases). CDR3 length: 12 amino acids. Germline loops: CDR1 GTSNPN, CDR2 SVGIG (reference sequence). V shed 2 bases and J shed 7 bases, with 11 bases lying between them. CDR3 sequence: CAWSLQGFEAFF. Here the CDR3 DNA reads TGTGCCTGGAGTTTACAGGGATTTGAAGCTTTCTTT.

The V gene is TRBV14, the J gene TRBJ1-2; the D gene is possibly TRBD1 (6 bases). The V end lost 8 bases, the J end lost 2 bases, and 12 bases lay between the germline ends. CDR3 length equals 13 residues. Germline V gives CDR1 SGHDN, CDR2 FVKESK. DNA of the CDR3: TGTGCCAGCGGAAACAGGGAAAACTATGGCTACACCTTC. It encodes CASGNRENYGYTF. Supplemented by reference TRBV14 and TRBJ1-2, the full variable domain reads EAGVTQFPSHSVIEKGQTVTLRCDPISGHDNLYWYRRVMGKEIKFLLHFVKESKQDESGMPNNRFLAERTGGTYSTLKVQPAELEDSGVYFCASGNRENYGYTFGSGTRLTVV.

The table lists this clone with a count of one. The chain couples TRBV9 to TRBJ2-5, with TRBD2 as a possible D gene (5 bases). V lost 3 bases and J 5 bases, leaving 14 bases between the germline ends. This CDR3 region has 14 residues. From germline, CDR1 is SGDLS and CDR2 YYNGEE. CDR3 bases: TGTGCCAGCAGCGGAGGGCACAGTAGGGAGACCCAGTACTTC. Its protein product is CASSGGHSRETQYF.

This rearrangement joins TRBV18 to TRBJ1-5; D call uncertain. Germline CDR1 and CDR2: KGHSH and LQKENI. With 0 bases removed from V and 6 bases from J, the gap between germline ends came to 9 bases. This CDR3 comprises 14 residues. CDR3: CASSPPGTPQPQHF. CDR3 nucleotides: TGTGCCAGCTCACCACCCGGTACCCCTCAGCCCCAGCATTTT. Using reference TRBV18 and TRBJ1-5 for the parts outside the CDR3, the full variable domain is NAGVMQNPRHLVRRRGQEARLRCSPMKGHSHVYWYRQLPEEGLKFMVYLQKENIIDESGMPKERFSAEFPKEGPSILRIQQVVRGDSAAYFCASSPPGTPQPQHFGDGTRLSIL.